Each of the 8 T cell receptor beta chains below was sequenced from the same sample in a study of shared clonotypes between healthy human individuals. Profiling relied on immunoSEQ multiplex PCR, and the TCRdb table lists in-frame clones only, not all of them. The sample gives around 2.3 million clones, 95% of which show up once; over 0.1% is in the top ten. The sample was naive CD4+ T cells sorted from blood. Subset meaning: CD45RA+ positively selected. The receptors derive from a man aged 18 to 30 in good health.

This chain connects TRBV5-1 to TRBJ2-3; maybe TRBD2 (6 bases). Between the trimmed V and J ends, which lost 6 bases and 0 bases, there was a span of 11 bases. The CDR3 is 14 amino acids. In germline, CDR1 is SGHRS, CDR2 YFSETQ. The CDR3 spells CASNPSGSTDTQYF. The CDR3 nucleotides read TGCGCCAGCAATCCAAGCGGGAGCACAGATACGCAGTATTTT.

CDR3 sequence: CASRPDHFLNTEAFF. In DNA, the CDR3 is TGTGCCAGCAGACCCGACCACTTCCTGAACACTGAAGCTTTCTTT. The V call is TRBV6-5, the J call TRBJ1-1; D gene unclear. Germline V CDR1 and CDR2: MNHEY, SVGAGI. V was pared by 6 bases and J by 0 bases, with 14 bases between. This CDR3 contains 15 residues.

The chain combines TRBV7-8 with TRBJ2-3, with a tentative D call TRBD2 (5 bases). This CDR3 comprises 15 residues. V lost 0 bases to trimming and J lost 0 bases, with 7 bases between them. CDR1 and CDR2 from the germline V gene are SGHVS and FQNEAQ. CDR3 bases: TGTGCCAGCAGCTTAGCGACGGGGAGCACAGATACGCAGTATTTT. It is translated as CASSLATGSTDTQYF.

The table lists this clone with a count of one. The chain links TRBV6-1 to TRBJ2-7; 9 bases agree with TRBD1. In germline, CDR1 is MNHNS, CDR2 SASEGT. CDR3 length: 11 amino acids. The DNA of the CDR3 is TGTGTCGGACAGGGGAATGGGGAGCAGTACTTC. Its protein product is CVGQGNGEQYF.

The chain links TRBV6-1 to TRBJ2-7, with 7 bases matching TRBD1. V was pared by 7 bases and J by 3 bases, with 9 bases of the junction left unmatched. Germline CDR1 is MNHNS and CDR2 is SASEGT. The CDR3 runs 14 residues. The CDR3 region has the DNA TGTGCCAGCAAGCTGGACAGGCCGTTCTACGAGCAGTACTTC. This gives the protein CASKLDRPFYEQYF.

The chain joins TRBV19 to TRBJ1-1, with 9 bases matching TRBD1. The J segment lost 5 bases and the V segment lost 7 bases, leaving 8 bases of the junction unmatched. Germline CDR1 LNHDA, CDR2 SQIVND (reference sequence). This CDR3 is 14 amino acids long. The CDR3 here is CASTLQGARTEAFF. The CDR3 bases are TGTGCCAGTACCCTACAGGGGGCGCGGACTGAAGCTTTCTTT.

The V gene is TRBV4-1, the J gene TRBJ2-7, with 11 positions matching TRBD2. This CDR3 contains 16 residues. Looked up from germline, CDR1 is MGHRA and CDR2 is YSYEKL. V gave up 1 base and J gave up 7 bases; unmatched junction bases: 9. In DNA form, the CDR3 reads TGCGCCAGCAGCCAAGGTATAGCGGGGGGGCCTTGGGAGCAGTACTTC. This gives the protein CASSQGIAGGPWEQYF.

This chain joins TRBV10-3 and TRBJ1-6; 8 bases match TRBD1. Germline CDR1 ENHRY, CDR2 SYGVKD. Trimming took 8 bases from V and 4 from J; bases not matched to a gene: 7. The CDR3 runs to 15 residues. Here the CDR3 reads CAIRMQGAYNSPLHF. CDR3 DNA sequence: TGTGCCATCCGCATGCAGGGGGCGTATAATTCACCCCTCCACTTT.